This paragraph reports one TCR beta chain. Its specificity is not known. In the same sample, other DNA sequences code for this CDR3. Repertoires were generated with immunoSEQ multiplex PCR, while TCRdb's copy carries only in-frame clones and drops some. Here the sample spans about 380,000 clones, roughly 96% being singletons. The data are from a study of shared clonotypes between healthy human individuals. On the study more broadly: The study used three CD4 naive, three CD4 memory, two CD8 naive and one CD8 memory plate per donor. Overall study results and limits: The sampled material consisted only of blood, and tissue repertoires are likely to differ.

J lost 0 bases, V lost 0 bases, and 0 bases had no gene match. The CDR3 has 15 residues. Germline-derived CDR1 and CDR2 are SGDLS and YYNGEE. Donors had no recently reported acute infections or vaccinations and were HIV-negative. This sequence was found in a man aged 30 to 45 in good health. The rearrangement uses TRBV9 and TRBJ2-1, with 7 bases matching TRBD2. The specimen was memory CD8+ T cells sorted from blood. Subset described: CD45RO+ cells pooled with CCR7-negative TemRA cells. CDR3: CASSVGTSSYNEQFF. DNA of the CDR3: TGTGCCAGCAGCGTAGGGACTAGCTCCTACAATGAGCAGTTCTTC. The full variable domain, with the rest looked up from reference TRBV9 and TRBJ2-1, is DSGVTQTPKHLITATGQRVTLRCSPRSGDLSVYWYQQSLDQGLQFLIQYYNGEERAKGNILERFSAQQFPDLHSELNLSSLELGDSALYFCASSVGTSSYNEQFFGPGTRLTVL.